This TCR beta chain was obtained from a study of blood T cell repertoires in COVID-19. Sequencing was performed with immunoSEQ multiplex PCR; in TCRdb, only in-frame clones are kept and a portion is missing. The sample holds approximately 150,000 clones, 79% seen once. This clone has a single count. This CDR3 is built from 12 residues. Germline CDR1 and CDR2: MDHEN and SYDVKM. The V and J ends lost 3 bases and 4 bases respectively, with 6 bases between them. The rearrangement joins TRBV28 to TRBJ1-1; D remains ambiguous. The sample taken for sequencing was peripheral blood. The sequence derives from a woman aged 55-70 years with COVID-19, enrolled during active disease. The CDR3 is CASSFVSTEAFF. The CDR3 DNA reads TGTGCCAGCAGTTTTGTGAGCACTGAAGCTTTCTTT.